The next 26 T cell receptor beta chains were all read from a single sample in a study of response to subunit inactivated influenza vaccine. TCRdb independently ran MiXCR on the RT-PCR reads; one entry per CDR3 protein. The profile shows more than 550,000 distinct CDR3 sequences, 12% of them singletons. The sample consisted of PBMCs from blood, taken on the day of vaccination. Receptor source: a man aged 45-65 years who received an inactivated influenza vaccine.

In this sample, this clonotype turned up a few times. The chain combines TRBV7-2 with TRBJ1-2; D remains ambiguous. CDR1 is SGHTA, CDR2 FQGNSA, per germline. Trimming removed 0 bases at V and 1 base at J, with 6 bases between. The CDR3 covers 14 residues. The CDR3 protein is CASSLALNNYGYTF. As DNA, the CDR3 is TGTGCCAGCAGCTTAGCGCTAAATAACTATGGCTACACCTTC.

This chain uses TRBV28 with TRBJ2-7, with 10 bases that match TRBD2. The CDR3 is 13 residues long. The germline CDR1 and CDR2 sequences are MDHEN and SYDVKM. V was clipped by 8 bases and J by 11 bases; unmatched bases: 12. The CDR3: CASGGTSVPREYF. CDR3 coding DNA: TGTGCCAGCGGGGGGACTAGCGTGCCAAGGGAGTACTTC.

CDR3 sequence: CASRRRGQNEAFF. The CDR3 DNA is TGTGCCAGCAGACGCAGGGGGCAAAATGAAGCTTTCTTT. This sequence joins TRBV6-2 or TRBV6-3 and TRBJ1-1; TRBD1 agrees at 8 bases. The CDR3 spans 13 residues. V lost 6 bases and J lost 7; bases outside the gene matches: 7. The germline V gene has CDR1 MNHEY and CDR2 SVGEGT.

A few counts support this clonotype. The rearrangement links TRBV12-3 or TRBV12-4 to TRBJ2-4, with a possible D match to TRBD2 (6 bases). With 1 base removed from V and 7 bases from J, the gap between germline ends came to 14 bases. CDR3 size: 15 residues. CDR3 region: CASSLVGARGNIQYF. CDR3 bases: TGTGCCAGCAGTTTAGTGGGAGCTCGGGGGAACATTCAGTACTTC.

This rearrangement joins TRBV28 to TRBJ2-1, with 8 bases that match TRBD1. V shed 2 bases and J 8 bases; nucleotides not matched to a gene: 14. The CDR3 has 17 residues. The V gene's germline CDR1 is MDHEN and CDR2 SYDVKM. In DNA, the CDR3 is TGTGCCAGCAGTTTAGGGCCAGGGGGCATTTCTTCACATGAGCAGTTCTTC. It specifies CASSLGPGGISSHEQFF.

The chain links TRBV6-2 or TRBV6-3 to TRBJ2-2; D is ambiguous. Between the trimmed V and J ends, which lost 7 bases and 0 bases, there was a span of 12 bases. Germline V gene data show CDR1 as MNHEY and CDR2 as SVGEGT. The CDR3 sequence is 15 residues long. The CDR3 DNA follows: TGTGCCAGCACTTCCTGGAAAACGAACACCGGGGAGCTGTTTTTT. It is translated as CASTSWKTNTGELFF.

This clonotype is termed medium-sized. The J gene is TRBJ2-3, the V gene TRBV29-1; the match to TRBD2 covers 12 bases. Unmatched junction bases numbered 8, after V lost 7 bases and J lost 0 bases. Germline CDR1 is SQVTM and CDR2 is ANQGSEA. The CDR3 extends over 16 amino acids. CDR3 DNA: TGCAGCGGACGACTAGCGGGGGTCTCTAGCACAGATACGCAGTATTTT. Translating it yields CSGRLAGVSSTDTQYF.

The gene calls are TRBV7-9 and TRBJ2-7; D gene uncertain. Trimming pared 1 base from V and 2 bases from J, leaving 15 bases between. Germline CDR1 SEHNR, CDR2 FQNEAQ (reference sequence). This CDR3 spans 16 amino acids. CDR3 nucleotides: TGTGCCAGCAGCTTAGTTGGGCAGTTAAATCCCTACGAGCAGTACTTC. Its translation: CASSLVGQLNPYEQYF. Variable domain in full (rest from reference TRBV7-9 and TRBJ2-7): DTGVSQNPRHKITKRGQNVTFRCDPISEHNRLYWYRQTLGQGPEFLTYFQNEAQLEKSRLLSDRFSAERPKGSFSTLEIQRTEQGDSAMYLCASSLVGQLNPYEQYFGPGTRLTVT.

This clonotype was counted between two and nine times. This chain uses TRBV11-2 with TRBJ2-1, with 10 positions matching TRBD2. Unmatched junction bases numbered 10, after V lost 2 bases and J lost 9 bases. The CDR3 is 16 residues long. Germline loops: CDR1 SGHAT, CDR2 FQNNGV. The CDR3 coding sequence is TGTGCCAGCAGCTTATCCGGTCTAGCGGGAGCCGCTGAGCAGTTCTTC. As protein: CASSLSGLAGAAEQFF.

Only a few counts were recorded for this clonotype. This chain joins TRBV5-1 and TRBJ2-5; D possibly matches TRBD1 or TRBD2 (6 bases each). CDR1 is SGHRS, CDR2 YFSETQ, per germline. V gave up 0 bases and J gave up 5 bases, with 17 bases separating them. This CDR3 has 16 amino acids. CDR3 bases: TGCGCCAGCAGCTTGGATCCGGGGGCGCTACCCGAGACCCAGTACTTC. It translates to CASSLDPGALPETQYF.

This clonotype was found a few times. The chain links TRBV7-2 to TRBJ1-1; unclear D gene. Trimming took 4 bases from V and 6 from J, leaving 12 bases between them. The germline CDR1 and CDR2 sequences are SGHTA and FQGNSA. This CDR3 has 13 residues. The CDR3 DNA sequence: TGTGCCAGCAGCTCATGGATTGGCGCTGAAGCTTTCTTT. Residues: CASSSWIGAEAFF.

This clonotype came up a few times. The genes are TRBV6-2 or TRBV6-3 and TRBJ1-4, with no clear D. V was cut by 7 bases and J by 0 bases, with 12 bases left in between. This CDR3 contains 15 residues. Germline lookup yields CDR1 MNHEY and CDR2 SVGEGT. This CDR3 is CASNMQGSTNEKLFF. CDR3 DNA sequence: TGTGCCAGCAACATGCAAGGGTCAACTAATGAAAAACTGTTTTTT.

V usage is TRBV4-3 and J usage is TRBJ2-5, with TRBD1 matching 9 bases. Germline trimming cut 3 bases from V and 5 bases from J; bases unmatched to any gene: 7. In germline, CDR1 is LGHNA, CDR2 YSLEER. This CDR3 comprises 15 residues. Here the CDR3 DNA reads TGCGCCAGCAGCCAGGACAGGGGCCTAGGGGAGACCCAGTACTTC. Its protein product is CASSQDRGLGETQYF.

The chain joins TRBV2 to TRBJ2-5; the D gene is possibly TRBD2 (6 bases). The CDR3 runs 18 residues. Between the trimmed V and J ends, which lost 0 bases and 2 bases, there was a span of 19 bases. Germline V gives CDR1 SNHLY, CDR2 FYNNEI. As DNA, the CDR3 is TGTGCCAGCAGTGAAGCGCTTCCAGTTCTTGGAGGGCAAGAGACCCAGTACTTC. Residues: CASSEALPVLGGQETQYF. Full variable domain (missing parts from reference TRBV2 and TRBJ2-5): EPEVTQTPSHQVTQMGQEVILRCVPISNHLYFYWYRQILGQKVEFLVSFYNNEISEKSEIFDDQFSVERPDGSNFTLKIRSTKLEDSAMYFCASSEALPVLGGQETQYFGPGTRLLVL.

This clonotype was seen a few times. CDR3 in DNA: TGTGATGGAGGGGATACGCAGTATTTT. Residues: CDGGDTQYF. The V and J genes are TRBV9 and TRBJ2-3; maybe TRBD2 (6 bases). The CDR3 runs to 9 residues. Germline V gene data show CDR1 as SGDLS and CDR2 as YYNGEE.

This clonotype was detected ten times or more. The CDR3 DNA sequence: TGTGCCAGCAGTTCGACAGGGTCGTTAAACACCATATATTTT. Protein product: CASSSTGSLNTIYF. The rearrangement links TRBV28 to TRBJ1-3; 7 bases are shared with TRBD1. The V segment lost 4 bases and the J segment 6 bases; nucleotides outside the gene matches: 6. Germline CDR1 and CDR2: MDHEN and SYDVKM. The CDR3 loop spans 14 amino acids.

This clonotype was detected a few times. This chain connects TRBV27 to TRBJ1-4; tentative D call: TRBD1 (6 bases). V was shortened by 3 bases and J by 8 bases, with 13 bases between the two germline ends. This CDR3 spans 14 amino acids. CDR1 and CDR2 (germline): MNHEY, SMNVEV (reference sequence). The CDR3 DNA follows: TGTGCCAGCAGTTTTACAGGGATCGGGGAAAAACTGTTTTTT. Its protein product is CASSFTGIGEKLFF.

CDR3 nucleotide sequence: TGCGCCAGCAGCTTGGAAAGCGGCAGCGACTTGGAGCAGTACTTC. This sequence encodes CASSLESGSDLEQYF. The V and J genes are TRBV5-1 and TRBJ2-7, with D perhaps TRBD2 (5 bases). Germline values: CDR1 SGHRS, CDR2 YFSETQ. The CDR3 is made up of 15 amino acids. The ends were cut back, 0 bases at V and 7 bases at J, with 17 bases in the middle.

The chain couples TRBV5-1 to TRBJ1-2; a possible D gene is TRBD1 (5 bases). The V end was cut by 4 bases, the J end by 9 bases, with 19 bases between. The CDR3 loop spans 14 amino acids. Germline CDR1 reads SGHRS; CDR2 reads YFSETQ. The CDR3 loop reads CASSPYPGGTSYTF. The CDR3 DNA is TGCGCCAGCAGCCCCTACCCGGGGGGAACGAGCTACACCTTC. The full variable domain, completed using reference TRBV5-1 and TRBJ1-2, is KAGVTQTPRYLIKTRGQQVTLSCSPISGHRSVSWYQQTPGQGLQFLFEYFSETQRNKGNFPGRFSGRQFSNSRSEMNVSTLELGDSALYLCASSPYPGGTSYTFGSGTRLTVV.

The chain recombines TRBV7-8 with TRBJ2-7; D may be TRBD2 (6 bases). The CDR3 contains 15 residues. V was clipped by 5 bases and J by 2 bases, with 16 bases between them. CDR1 and CDR2 (germline): SGHVS, FQNEAQ. The CDR3 DNA reads as TGTGCCAGCAGCGCGACCGGACTAACCACCTACGAGCAGTACTTC. It specifies CASSATGLTTYEQYF.

This clonotype appeared many times. The chain recombines TRBV12-3 or TRBV12-4 with TRBJ2-7, with a possible D match to TRBD2 (5 bases). The CDR3 totals 14 residues. V was clipped by 3 bases and J by 4 bases, with 13 bases between them. As DNA, the CDR3 is TGTGCCAGCAGTTTCTATCCGGGGAATTACGAGCAGTACTTC. It encodes CASSFYPGNYEQYF.

This clonotype was counted a few times. V gene TRBV27 combines with J gene TRBJ1-2, with TRBD1 matching over 7 bases. The CDR3 covers 14 residues. The germline V gene has CDR1 MNHEY and CDR2 SMNVEV (reference sequence). With 6 bases clipped from V and 3 bases from J, the junction kept 7 bases outside the gene matches. The DNA for the CDR3 is TGTGCCAGCAGACCAGGGGGAATTGACTATGGCTACACCTTC. Its protein is CASRPGGIDYGYTF.

The genes are TRBV5-5 and TRBJ1-1; D is unclear. Germline-derived CDR1 and CDR2 are SGHKS and YYEKEE (reference sequence). The ends were cut back, 2 bases at V and 5 bases at J, with 10 bases in the middle. There are 13 residues in the CDR3. The CDR3 protein is CASSFGWRTEAFF. The CDR3 nucleotides are TGTGCCAGCAGCTTCGGGTGGAGGACTGAAGCTTTCTTT.

V is TRBV7-9 and J is TRBJ1-2, with a weak D call TRBD1 (6 bases). Germline V CDR1 and CDR2: SEHNR, FQNEAQ (reference sequence). This CDR3 has 13 residues. V was pared by 3 bases and J by 5 bases, with 10 bases between. The CDR3 protein is CASSLMDSYGYTF. CDR3 sequence (DNA): TGTGCCAGCAGCTTGATGGACAGTTATGGCTACACCTTC.

This clonotype was picked up a small number of times. The V call is TRBV7-2, the J call TRBJ1-6; D is uncertain. CDR1 and CDR2 from the germline V gene are SGHTA and FQGNSA. This CDR3 region has 16 residues. Between the trimmed V and J ends, which lost 1 base and 7 bases, there was a span of 14 bases. The DNA for the CDR3 is TGTGCCAGCAGCTTAGGTGGCGGCTCCCTAAATTCACCCCTCCACTTT. It yields the protein CASSLGGGSLNSPLHF.

This chain connects TRBV14 to TRBJ2-7; D not resolved. Germline-derived CDR1 and CDR2 are SGHDN and FVKESK. The CDR3 is 15 residues long. V lost 1 base and J 3 bases, leaving 13 bases between the germline ends. DNA of the CDR3: TGTGCCAGCAGCCAAGGGGGTTGGTGGGGCTACGAGCAGTACTTC. Amino acid sequence: CASSQGGWWGYEQYF.